This TCR beta chain was identified in a study of low-dose radiotherapy and immunotherapy resistance in tumors. On the study more broadly: Per fraction, Cohort 1 was given 0.5 Gy every 2 weeks, for a total of 6.5 Gy. For four cycles from cycle 1 day 1, patients took 300 mg oral aspirin daily.

The time point denotes: after trial treatment. Treatment of the sample: LDRT plus nivolumab, ipilimumab, low-dose cyclophosphamide and aspirin (RACIN trial). It was nivolumab, ipilimumab, aspirin, low-dose cyclophosphamide and low-dose radiotherapy that donors received. For amplifying TCRs, the PCR ran for about 20 cycles with Phusion, which was used together with a constant-region primer and the adapter on the V primers. The authors amplified isolated mRNA by in vitro transcription. MiXCR was run by TCRdb on the reads, yielding one entry per CDR3 protein. The table has tens of thousands of distinct CDR3 sequences, around 35% seen once. This clonotype was observed many times. V was trimmed by 0 bases and J by 2 bases, leaving 8 bases between them. The germline gives CDR1 LGHDT, CDR2 YNNKEL (reference sequence). The CDR3 covers 14 residues.

This clonotype originated in a male donor with rectosigmoid adenocarcinoma. The sample in question was PBMCs, obtained after low-dose radiotherapy plus immunotherapy. The gene calls are TRBV3-1 and TRBJ2-7; D remains unclear. CDR3 loop: CASSQEYSPYEQYF. CDR3 DNA: TGTGCCAGCAGCCAAGAGTACTCTCCCTACGAGCAGTACTTC.